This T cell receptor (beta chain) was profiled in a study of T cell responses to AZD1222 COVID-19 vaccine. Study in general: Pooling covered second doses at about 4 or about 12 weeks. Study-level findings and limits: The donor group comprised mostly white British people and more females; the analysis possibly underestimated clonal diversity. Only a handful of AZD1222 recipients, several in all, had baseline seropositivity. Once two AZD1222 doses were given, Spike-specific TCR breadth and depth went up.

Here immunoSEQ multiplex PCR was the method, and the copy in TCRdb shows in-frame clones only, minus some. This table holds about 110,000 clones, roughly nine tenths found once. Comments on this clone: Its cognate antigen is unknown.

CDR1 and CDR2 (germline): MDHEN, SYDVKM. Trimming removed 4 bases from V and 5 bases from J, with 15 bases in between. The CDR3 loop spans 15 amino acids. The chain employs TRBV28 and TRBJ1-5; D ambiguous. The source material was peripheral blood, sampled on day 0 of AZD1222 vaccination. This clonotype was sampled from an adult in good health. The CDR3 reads CASSYPKGSYQPQHF. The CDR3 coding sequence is TGTGCCAGCAGTTACCCCAAAGGGTCCTATCAGCCCCAGCATTTT.